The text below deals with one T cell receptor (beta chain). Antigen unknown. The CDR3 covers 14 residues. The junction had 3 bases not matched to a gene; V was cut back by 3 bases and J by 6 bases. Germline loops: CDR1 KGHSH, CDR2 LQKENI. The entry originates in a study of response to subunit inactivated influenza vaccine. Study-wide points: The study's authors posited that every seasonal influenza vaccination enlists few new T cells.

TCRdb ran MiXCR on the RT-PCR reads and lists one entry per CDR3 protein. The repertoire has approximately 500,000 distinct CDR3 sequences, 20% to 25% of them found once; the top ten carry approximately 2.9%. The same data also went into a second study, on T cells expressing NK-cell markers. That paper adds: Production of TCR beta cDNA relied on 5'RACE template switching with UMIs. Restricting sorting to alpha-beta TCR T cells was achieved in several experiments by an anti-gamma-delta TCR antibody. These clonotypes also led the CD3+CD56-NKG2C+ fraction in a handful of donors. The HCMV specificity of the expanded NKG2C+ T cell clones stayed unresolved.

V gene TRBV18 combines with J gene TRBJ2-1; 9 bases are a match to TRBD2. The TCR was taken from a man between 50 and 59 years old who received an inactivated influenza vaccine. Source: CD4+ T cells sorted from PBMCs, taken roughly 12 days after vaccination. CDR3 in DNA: TGTGCCAGCTCACCTGCGGGAGGGGTCAATGAGCAGTTCTTC. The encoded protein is CASSPAGGVNEQFF.